This record covers a single T cell receptor beta chain. Its antigen is currently unknown. The data were taken from a study of cytomegalovirus exposure and HLA in healthy donors. Study-wide points: What TCR beta sequences reportedly achieved was accurate prediction of HLA-A and HLA-B alleles in most subjects. Earlier findings revealed that most TCR beta V segments proved productive either about 87% or about 30% of the time.

Primers: 60 Vbeta forward and 13 Jbeta reverse. TCRdb's copy holds only in-frame clones and misses some; the assay was immunoSEQ multiplex PCR. The sample has 130,000 or so clones. Germline loops: CDR1 LNHDA, CDR2 SQIVND (reference sequence). Trimming removed 2 bases from V and 5 bases from J; junction bases left unmatched: 4. The CDR3 runs to 15 residues. This receptor was identified in a woman aged 18-35 years in good health and CMV-seronegative. The chain carries TRBV19 and TRBJ2-3; TRBD2 agrees at 10 bases. Sequenced sample: PBMCs. The CDR3 loop reads CASSILAGVKDTQYF. The CDR3 DNA reads TGTGCCAGTAGTATACTAGCGGGAGTTAAAGATACGCAGTATTTT.